The clone carrying this T cell receptor beta chain showed up just a few times. Primers: 60 Vbeta forward and 13 Jbeta reverse. Sequenced by immunoSEQ multiplex PCR; TCRdb stores in-frame clones only, minus some. In the table there are 150,000 to 200,000 clones, around two thirds of which are singletons. The data were obtained in a study of cytomegalovirus exposure and HLA in healthy donors. CDR3 length equals 16 residues. V lost 0 bases to trimming and J lost 0 bases; unmatched junction nucleotides: 4. CDR1 and CDR2 (germline): SGHRS, YFSETQ. What was sequenced was PBMCs. The sequence came from a man in his forties in good health and CMV-seronegative. The chain joins TRBV5-1 to TRBJ2-3; 7 bases align to TRBD1. The DNA of the CDR3 is TGCGCCAGCAGCTTGGAAGGCAGGGGGAGCACAGATACGCAGTATTTT. Protein product: CASSLEGRGSTDTQYF.